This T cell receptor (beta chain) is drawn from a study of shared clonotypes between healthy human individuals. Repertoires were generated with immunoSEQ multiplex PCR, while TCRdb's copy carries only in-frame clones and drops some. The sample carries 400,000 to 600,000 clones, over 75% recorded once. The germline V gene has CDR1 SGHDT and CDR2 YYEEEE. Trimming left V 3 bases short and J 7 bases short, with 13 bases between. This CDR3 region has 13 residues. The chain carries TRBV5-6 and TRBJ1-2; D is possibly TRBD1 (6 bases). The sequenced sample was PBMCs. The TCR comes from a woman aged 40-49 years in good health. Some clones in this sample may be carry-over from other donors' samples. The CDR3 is CASSSYTGFGYTF. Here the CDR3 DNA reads TGTGCCAGCAGCTCGTACACAGGGTTTGGCTACACCTTC. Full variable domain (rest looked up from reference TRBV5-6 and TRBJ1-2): DAGVTQSPTHLIKTRGQQVTLRCSPKSGHDTVSWYQQALGQGPQFIFQYYEEEERQRGNFPDRFSGHQFPNYSSELNVNALLLGDSALYLCASSSYTGFGYTFGSGTRLTVV.